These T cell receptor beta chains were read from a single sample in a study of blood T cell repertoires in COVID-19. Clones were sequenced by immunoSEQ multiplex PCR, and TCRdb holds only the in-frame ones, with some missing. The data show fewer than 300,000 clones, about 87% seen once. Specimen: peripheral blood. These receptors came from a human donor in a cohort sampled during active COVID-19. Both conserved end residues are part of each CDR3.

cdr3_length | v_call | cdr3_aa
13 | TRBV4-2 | CASRLRTSEEQYF
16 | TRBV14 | CASSQQVGGRAEKLFF
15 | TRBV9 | CASSAGQGNNYGYTF
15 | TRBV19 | CASNAGTAYTDTQYF
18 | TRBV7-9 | CASSLGLAGGVAYNEQFF
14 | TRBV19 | CATDRTDNTGELFF
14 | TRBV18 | CASSEDRGGYEQYF
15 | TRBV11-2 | CASSFSQLYNSPLHF
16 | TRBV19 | CASSTPGQGANTEAFF
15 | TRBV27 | CASRLAGVGTDTQYF
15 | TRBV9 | CASSVGTSAPETQYF
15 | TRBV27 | CASSPGPGVNTEAFF
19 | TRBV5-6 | CASSLGTGGIWHYNSPLHF
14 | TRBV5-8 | CASSWGDRAETQYF
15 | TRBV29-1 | CSVVRGGLSTDTQYF
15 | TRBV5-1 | CASSLVGQGAEGYTF
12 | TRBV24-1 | CATTDRAYEQYF
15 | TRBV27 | CASSLLRAGANVLTF
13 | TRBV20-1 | CSATDQGQETQYF
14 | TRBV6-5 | CASSYPSSGNEQFF
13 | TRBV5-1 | CASSFTEGYGYTF
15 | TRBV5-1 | CASGDSPQGYYEQYF
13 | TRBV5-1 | CASSPQGKDGYTF
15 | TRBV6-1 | CASNERGAGGETQYF
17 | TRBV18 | CASSRTSGEGLNTEAFF
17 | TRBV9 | CASSEMGLAEVGETQYF
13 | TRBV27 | CASSLLQVSEAFF
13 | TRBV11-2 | CASSWGTFTEAFF
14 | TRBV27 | CASSLYQGDYEQYF
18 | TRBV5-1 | CASSSGLAGGPAGDTQYF